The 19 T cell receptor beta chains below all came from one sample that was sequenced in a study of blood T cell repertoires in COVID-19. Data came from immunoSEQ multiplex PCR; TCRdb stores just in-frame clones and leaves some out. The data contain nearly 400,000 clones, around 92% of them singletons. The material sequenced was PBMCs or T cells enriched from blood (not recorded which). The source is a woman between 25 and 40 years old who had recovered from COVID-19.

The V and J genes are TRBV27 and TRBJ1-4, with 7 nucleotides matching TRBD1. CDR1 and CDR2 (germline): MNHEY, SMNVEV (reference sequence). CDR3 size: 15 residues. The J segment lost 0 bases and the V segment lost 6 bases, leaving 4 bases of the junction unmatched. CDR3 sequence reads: CASRLTGATNEKLFF. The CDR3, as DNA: TGTGCCAGCAGATTAACAGGGGCAACTAATGAAAAACTGTTTTTT.

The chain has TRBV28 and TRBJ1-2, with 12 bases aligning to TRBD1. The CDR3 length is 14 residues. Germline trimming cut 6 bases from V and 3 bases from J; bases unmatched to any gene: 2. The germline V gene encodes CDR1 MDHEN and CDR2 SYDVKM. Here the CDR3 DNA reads TGTGCCAGCAGCGGGACAGGGGGCCACTATGGCTACACCTTC. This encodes CASSGTGGHYGYTF.

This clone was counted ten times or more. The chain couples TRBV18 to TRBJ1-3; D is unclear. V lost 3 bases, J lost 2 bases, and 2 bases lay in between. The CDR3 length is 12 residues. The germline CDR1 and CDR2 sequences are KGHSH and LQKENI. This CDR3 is CASSPTGNTIYF. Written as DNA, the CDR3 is TGTGCCAGCTCACCTACTGGAAACACCATATATTTT. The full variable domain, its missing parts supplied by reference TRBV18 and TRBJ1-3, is NAGVMQNPRHLVRRRGQEARLRCSPMKGHSHVYWYRQLPEEGLKFMVYLQKENIIDESGMPKERFSAEFPKEGPSILRIQQVVRGDSAAYFCASSPTGNTIYFGEGSWLTVV.

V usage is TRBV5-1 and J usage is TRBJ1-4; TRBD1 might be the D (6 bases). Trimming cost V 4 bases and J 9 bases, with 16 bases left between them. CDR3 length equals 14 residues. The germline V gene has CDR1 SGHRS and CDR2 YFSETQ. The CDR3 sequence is CASSPQGRGQKLFF. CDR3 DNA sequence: TGCGCCAGCAGCCCCCAGGGCAGGGGCCAAAAACTGTTTTTT.

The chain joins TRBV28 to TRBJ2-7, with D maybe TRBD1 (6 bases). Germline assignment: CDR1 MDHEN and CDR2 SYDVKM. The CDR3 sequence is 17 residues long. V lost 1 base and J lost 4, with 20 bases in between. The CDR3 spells CASSLFPGHSVQYEQYF. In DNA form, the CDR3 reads TGTGCCAGCAGTTTATTTCCGGGACACTCAGTCCAATACGAGCAGTACTTC.

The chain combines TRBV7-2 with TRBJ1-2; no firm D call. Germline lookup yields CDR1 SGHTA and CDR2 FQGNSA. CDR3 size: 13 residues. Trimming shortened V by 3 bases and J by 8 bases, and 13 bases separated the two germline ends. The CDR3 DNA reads TGTGCCAGCAGCTTCGGTTTTTCTCTCGGCTACACCTTC. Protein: CASSFGFSLGYTF.

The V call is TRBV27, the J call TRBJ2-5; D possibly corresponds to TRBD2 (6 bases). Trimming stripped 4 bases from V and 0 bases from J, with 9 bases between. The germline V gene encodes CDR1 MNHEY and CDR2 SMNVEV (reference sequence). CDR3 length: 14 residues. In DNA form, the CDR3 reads TGTGCCAGCAGTTCCCGGGGGTACCAAGAGACCCAGTACTTC. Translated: CASSSRGYQETQYF.

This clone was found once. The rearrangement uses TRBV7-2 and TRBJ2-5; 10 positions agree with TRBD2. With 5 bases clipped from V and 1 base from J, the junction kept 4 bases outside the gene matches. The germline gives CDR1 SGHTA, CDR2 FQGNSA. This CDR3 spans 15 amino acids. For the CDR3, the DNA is TGTGCCAGCAGCCGTTCTAGCGGGGGCCAAGAGACCCAGTACTTC. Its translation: CASSRSSGGQETQYF.

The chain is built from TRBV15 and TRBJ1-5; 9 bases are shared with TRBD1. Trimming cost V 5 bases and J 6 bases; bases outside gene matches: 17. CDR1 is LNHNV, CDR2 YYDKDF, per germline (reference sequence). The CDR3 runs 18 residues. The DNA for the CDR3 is TGTGCCACCAGCGTGGCCACCAGCAGAGGGACAGGGTTTCAGCCCCAGCATTTT. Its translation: CATSVATSRGTGFQPQHF.

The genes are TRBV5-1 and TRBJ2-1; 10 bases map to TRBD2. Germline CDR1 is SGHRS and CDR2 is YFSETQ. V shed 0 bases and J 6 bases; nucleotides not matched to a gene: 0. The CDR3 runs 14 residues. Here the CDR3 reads CASSLGTSGNEQFF. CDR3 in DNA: TGCGCCAGCAGCTTGGGGACTAGCGGCAATGAGCAGTTCTTC.

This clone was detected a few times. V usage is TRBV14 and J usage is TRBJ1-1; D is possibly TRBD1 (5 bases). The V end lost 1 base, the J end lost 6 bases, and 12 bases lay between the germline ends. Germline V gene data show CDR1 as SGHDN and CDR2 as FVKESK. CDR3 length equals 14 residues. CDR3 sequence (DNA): TGTGCCAGCAGCCAAGTCAGGGCGTACGCTGAAGCTTTCTTT. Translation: CASSQVRAYAEAFF. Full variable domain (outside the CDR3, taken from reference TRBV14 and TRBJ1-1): EAGVTQFPSHSVIEKGQTVTLRCDPISGHDNLYWYRRVMGKEIKFLLHFVKESKQDESGMPNNRFLAERTGGTYSTLKVQPAELEDSGVYFCASSQVRAYAEAFFGQGTRLTVV.

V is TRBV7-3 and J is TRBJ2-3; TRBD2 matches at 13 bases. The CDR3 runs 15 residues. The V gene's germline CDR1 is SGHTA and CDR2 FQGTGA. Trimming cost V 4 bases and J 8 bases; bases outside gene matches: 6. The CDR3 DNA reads TGTGCCAGCAGCTACGGACTAGCGGGGGCACCTACGCAGTATTTT. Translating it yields CASSYGLAGAPTQYF.

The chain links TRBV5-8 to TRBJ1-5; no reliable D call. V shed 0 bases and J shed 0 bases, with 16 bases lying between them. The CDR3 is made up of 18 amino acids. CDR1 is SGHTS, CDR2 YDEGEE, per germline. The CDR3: CASSLVRGGRYSNQPQHF. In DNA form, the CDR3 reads TGTGCCAGCAGCTTGGTCCGGGGAGGGAGATATAGCAATCAGCCCCAGCATTTT. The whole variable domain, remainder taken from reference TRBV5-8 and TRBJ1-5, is EAGVTQSPTHLIKTRGQQATLRCSPISGHTSVYWYQQALGLGLQFLLWYDEGEERNRGNFPPRFSGRQFPNYSSELNVNALELEDSALYLCASSLVRGGRYSNQPQHFGDGTRLSIL.

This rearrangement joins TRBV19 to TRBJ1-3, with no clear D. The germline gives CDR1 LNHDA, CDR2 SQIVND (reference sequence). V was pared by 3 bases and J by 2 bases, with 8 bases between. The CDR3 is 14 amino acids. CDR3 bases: TGTGCCAGTAGTATGGGAGAGGCTGGAAACACCATATATTTT. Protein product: CASSMGEAGNTIYF.

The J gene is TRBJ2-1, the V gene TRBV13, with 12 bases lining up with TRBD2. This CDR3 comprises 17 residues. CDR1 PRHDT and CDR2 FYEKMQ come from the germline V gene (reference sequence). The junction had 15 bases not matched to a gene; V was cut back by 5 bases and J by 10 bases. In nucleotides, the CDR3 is TGTGCCAGCAGCACGAGGGGACTAGCGGGCGCCGCTGACGAGCAGTTCTTC. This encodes CASSTRGLAGAADEQFF.

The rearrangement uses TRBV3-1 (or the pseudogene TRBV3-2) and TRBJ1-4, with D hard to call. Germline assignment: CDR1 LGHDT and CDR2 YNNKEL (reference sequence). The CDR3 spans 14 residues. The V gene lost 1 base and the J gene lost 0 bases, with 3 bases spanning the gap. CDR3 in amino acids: CASSQGATNEKLFF. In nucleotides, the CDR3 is TGTGCCAGCAGCCAAGGAGCAACTAATGAAAAACTGTTTTTT.

The CDR3 sequence: CASKEADLYGYTF. CDR3 sequence (DNA): TGTGCCAGCAAGGAGGCAGACCTATATGGCTACACCTTC. The chain employs TRBV6-5 and TRBJ1-2, with no clear D. The V and J ends lost 7 bases and 5 bases respectively, with 14 bases between them. This CDR3 contains 13 residues. CDR1 MNHEY and CDR2 SVGAGI come from the germline V gene.

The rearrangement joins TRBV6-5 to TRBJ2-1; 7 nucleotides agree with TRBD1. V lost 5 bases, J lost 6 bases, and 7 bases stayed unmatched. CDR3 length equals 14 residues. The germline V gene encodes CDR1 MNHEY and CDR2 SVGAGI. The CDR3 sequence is CASSRGQPRNEQFF. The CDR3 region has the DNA TGTGCCAGCAGTCGGGGACAGCCCCGCAATGAGCAGTTCTTC.

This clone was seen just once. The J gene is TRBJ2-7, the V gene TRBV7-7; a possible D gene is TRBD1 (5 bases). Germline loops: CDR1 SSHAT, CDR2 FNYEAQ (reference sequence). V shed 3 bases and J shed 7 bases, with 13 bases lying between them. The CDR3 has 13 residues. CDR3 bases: TGTGCCAGCAGCTTGGACACCGCTGCTGAGCAGTACTTC. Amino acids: CASSLDTAAEQYF.